The 18 T cell receptor beta chains below all came from one sample that was sequenced in a study of CXCR3-negative and CXCR3-positive naive CD8 T cells. Each TRB cDNA library was prepared by 5' RACE (with UMI labels). TCRdb reanalyzed the 5' RACE reads, giving one entry per CDR3 protein sequence and no DNA. The repertoire shows more than 20,000 distinct CDR3 sequences; the top ten hold about 4%. Sequences were obtained from naive CXCR3- CD8+ T cells from blood. The subset was: CD45RO-CCR7+CD27+CD95- naive CD8+ T cells lacking CXCR3 (TNR3-). The receptors stem from a human donor in good health. Some clones in this sample may be carry-over from other donors' samples.

The chain uses TRBV7-9 and TRBJ2-7; checking the TCRdb D call of TRBD1 is not possible without DNA. The CDR3 consists of 16 residues. The germline V gene encodes CDR1 SEHNR and CDR2 FQNEAQ (reference sequence). CDR3 residues: CASSDRDRPRPYEQYF.

V usage is TRBV29-1 and J usage is TRBJ2-1. Germline V gives CDR1 SQVTM, CDR2 ANQGSEA. The CDR3 runs to 13 residues. This CDR3 is CSVADLTYNEQFF.

The chain links TRBV30 to TRBJ2-7; the D gene TCRdb calls, TRBD2, cannot be checked with no DNA. The CDR3 runs to 13 residues. Germline CDR1 GTSNPN, CDR2 SVGIG (reference sequence). The CDR3 protein is CAWSPGGPYEQYF.

The chain uses TRBV4-2 and TRBJ1-2. Germline CDR1 and CDR2: LGHNA and YNFKEQ. This CDR3 has 12 amino acids. This CDR3 is CASSQEEGWYTF.

CDR3 amino acids: CASSLTGGFEAFF. This chain connects TRBV27 to TRBJ1-1; TCRdb's D call of TRBD1 is untestable without DNA. Germline V gene sequence: CDR1 MNHEY, CDR2 SMNVEV (reference sequence). This CDR3 is 13 amino acids long.

The CDR3 is CASSWREPGELFF. This sequence joins TRBV7-3 and TRBJ2-2. The CDR3 contains 13 residues. Germline values: CDR1 SGHTA, CDR2 FQGTGA.

This sequence joins TRBV7-9 and TRBJ2-5; TCRdb lists TRBD1, though no DNA is available to test this call. This CDR3 region has 14 residues. Germline loops: CDR1 SEHNR, CDR2 FQNEAQ (reference sequence). The CDR3 region is CASSFWGTQETQYF.

V is TRBV12-3 or TRBV12-4 and J is TRBJ2-7; TCRdb proposes TRBD2, but this gene call is untestable without DNA. The CDR3 loop spans 15 amino acids. The CDR3 protein is CASSSTSGGDYEQYF.

The chain links TRBV6-5 to TRBJ1-2. This CDR3 is 16 amino acids long. Germline V CDR1 and CDR2: MNHEY, SVGAGI. The CDR3: CASSYPLDSPNYGYTF.

The genes are TRBV7-9 and TRBJ2-7; as DNA is missing, the TRBD2 call by TCRdb cannot be tested. Per germline, CDR1 SEHNR and CDR2 FQNEAQ (reference sequence). The CDR3 extends over 12 amino acids. CDR3: CASSLKRDEQYF. Filled out from reference TRBV7-9 and TRBJ2-7, the complete variable domain reads DTGVSQNPRHKITKRGQNVTFRCDPISEHNRLYWYRQTLGQGPEFLTYFQNEAQLEKSRLLSDRFSAERPKGSFSTLEIQRTEQGDSAMYLCASSLKRDEQYFGPGTRLTVT.

This chain joins TRBV10-3 and TRBJ1-5; without DNA, the TCRdb call of TRBD1 cannot be checked. Germline V gives CDR1 ENHRY, CDR2 SYGVKD. The CDR3 covers 22 residues. CDR3 sequence reads: CAISEMEVVKGDREVSNQPQHF.

This clonotype is labeled medium-sized based on frequency. CDR3: CASSLSEAALGETQYF. The chain uses TRBV27 and TRBJ2-5; TCRdb proposes TRBD2, but this gene call is untestable without DNA. The CDR3 loop spans 16 amino acids. The V gene's germline CDR1 is MNHEY and CDR2 SMNVEV (reference sequence).

The rearrangement joins TRBV4-1 to TRBJ2-1. Germline V CDR1 and CDR2: MGHRA, YSYEKL. This CDR3 comprises 15 residues. The CDR3 sequence is CASSQDATPYNEQFF.

This chain connects TRBV6-4 to TRBJ2-1; TCRdb outputs TRBD2, but without DNA this stays unchecked. The germline V gene encodes CDR1 MRHNA and CDR2 SNTAGT. The CDR3 contains 15 residues. The CDR3 is CASSAASGSLNEQFF.

The chain recombines TRBV29-1 with TRBJ2-7. This CDR3 is built from 15 residues. Per germline, CDR1 SQVTM and CDR2 ANQGSEA. This CDR3 is CSAAGSMALQYEQYF.

The chain combines TRBV7-8 with TRBJ2-1; TCRdb reports TRBD2, a call that lacks DNA to check it against. Germline values: CDR1 SGHVS, CDR2 FQNEAQ. CDR3 size: 13 residues. The CDR3 is CAAFTILAHEQFF.

According to its frequency, this clonotype is medium-sized (0.01 to 0.1%). The chain has TRBV4-2 and TRBJ2-2; absent DNA, TCRdb's TRBD2 call cannot be checked. The CDR3 extends over 16 amino acids. Germline V lookup: CDR1 LGHNA, CDR2 YNFKEQ. CDR3: CASSPAGGVNTGELFF.

The chain uses TRBV29-1 and TRBJ2-5; TCRdb's assignment of TRBD1 cannot be checked, as there is no DNA. Germline CDR1 is SQVTM and CDR2 is ANQGSEA. This CDR3 region has 15 residues. The chain's CDR3 is CSVEDKQAIDGTQYF.